Shown below are 30 T cell receptor beta chains from a single sample sequenced in a study of vaccination effects on CD4 cells after COVID-19. TCRdb's copy holds only in-frame clones and misses some; the assay was immunoSEQ multiplex PCR. The top ten clones hold 16% of a sample with approximately 24,000 clones, approximately 76% of them seen once. Antigen-specific CD4+ T cells were expanded (with viral peptide pools) by the ViraFEST assay ahead of sequencing. An approximately 10-day culture period preceded the isolation of CD4+ T cells. Their SARS-CoV-2 infection, verified by PCR, occurred between March and December 2020. These TCRs are of unknown antigen specificity. The input for sequencing was CD4+ T cells from PBMCs cultured with SARS-CoV-2 spike peptides, taken before COVID-19 vaccination. These receptors came from a human donor who had a prior SARS-CoV-2 infection.

This chain links TRBV2 with TRBJ2-6; D is possibly TRBD2 (5 bases). Trimming left V 8 bases short and J 6 bases short, with 17 bases between. The CDR3 length is 15 residues. Germline V gene sequence: CDR1 SNHLY, CDR2 FYNNEI. The CDR3 sequence is CASRNRLLAANVLTF. Written as DNA, the CDR3 is TGTGCCAGCCGAAATCGTTTGCTAGCGGCCAACGTCCTGACTTTC.

The chain employs TRBV9 and TRBJ2-2; 7 nucleotides line up with TRBD2. Germline lookup yields CDR1 SGDLS and CDR2 YYNGEE. V shed 2 bases, J shed 6 bases, and the junction held 10 bases outside the gene matches. This CDR3 contains 16 residues. This CDR3 reads CASSVASGIRAGELFF. In DNA form, the CDR3 reads TGTGCCAGCAGCGTCGCAAGCGGGATCCGGGCCGGGGAGCTGTTTTTT.

The chain joins TRBV6-2 or TRBV6-3 to TRBJ2-7, with a tentative D call TRBD1 (6 bases). Trimming left V 6 bases short and J 2 bases short, with 8 bases between. CDR1 MNHEY and CDR2 SVGEGT come from the germline V gene. The CDR3 loop spans 12 amino acids. Written as DNA, the CDR3 is TGTGCCAGCAGCGACAGGCCCTACGAGCAGTACTTC. Its protein is CASSDRPYEQYF.

This chain connects TRBV7-2 to TRBJ1-2; 7 bases are shared with TRBD1. There are 14 residues in the CDR3. Germline CDR1 SGHTA, CDR2 FQGNSA. The ends lost 5 bases at V and 5 bases at J; junction bases unmatched: 8. The CDR3 region has the DNA TGTGCCAGCAGCCCACAGACAGGGAGTTATGGCTACACCTTC. Its protein is CASSPQTGSYGYTF.

The gene calls are TRBV5-6 and TRBJ1-2; 12 bases align to TRBD1. CDR1 is SGHDT and CDR2 is YYEEEE in the germline V gene. Germline trimming cut 4 bases from V and 6 bases from J; bases unmatched to any gene: 7. The CDR3 length is 15 residues. In nucleotides, the CDR3 is TGTGCCAGCAGCCGAATGGGGACAGGGGGCAATGGCTACACCTTC. Protein product: CASSRMGTGGNGYTF.

This clone was found once. The chain links TRBV11-3 to TRBJ1-2; no definite D call. Trimming shortened V by 2 bases and J by 7 bases, and 11 bases separated the two germline ends. CDR3 length equals 13 residues. Germline V lookup: CDR1 SGHNT, CDR2 YENEEA. The CDR3 DNA is TGTGCCAGCAGCTTAACCATTTCCAGTGGCTACACCTTC. Its translation: CASSLTISSGYTF.

This clone has only a few counts. The chain joins TRBV18 to TRBJ2-3, with D hard to call. Per the germline V gene, CDR1 is KGHSH and CDR2 is LQKENI. The CDR3 has 15 amino acids. The V end lost 0 bases, the J end lost 2 bases, and 9 bases lay between the germline ends. CDR3 nucleotides: TGTGCCAGCTCACCACCTCAAGGTCTCACAGATACGCAGTATTTT. Its protein product is CASSPPQGLTDTQYF.

This chain uses TRBV6-2 or TRBV6-3 with TRBJ2-2; 12 nucleotides agree with TRBD2. The CDR3 extends over 15 amino acids. The V and J ends lost 6 bases and 7 bases, in that order; junction bases with no gene match: 6. Germline V lookup: CDR1 MNHEY, CDR2 SVGEGT. The CDR3 protein is CASSRGLAGLGELFF. The CDR3 nucleotides read TGTGCCAGCAGCCGAGGACTAGCGGGACTCGGGGAGCTGTTTTTT.

V and J are TRBV11-2 and TRBJ2-2; the match to TRBD2 covers 9 bases. The CDR3 runs to 19 residues. CDR1 is SGHAT, CDR2 FQNNGV, per germline. V shed 3 bases, J shed 7 bases, and the junction held 18 bases outside the gene matches. The CDR3 DNA reads as TGTGCCAGCAGCTTCGCCCACCCGAGGCTAGCGGGATTTGACGGGGAGCTGTTTTTT. Translated: CASSFAHPRLAGFDGELFF.

The rearrangement joins TRBV4-2 to TRBJ2-5; 10 positions match TRBD1. The V and J ends lost 3 bases and 5 bases, in that order; junction bases with no gene match: 3. CDR3 size: 14 residues. CDR1 and CDR2 from the germline V gene are LGHNA and YNFKEQ. CDR3 in amino acids: CASSQGQGWETQYF. The CDR3 nucleotides read TGTGCCAGCAGCCAGGGACAGGGGTGGGAGACCCAGTACTTC.

The chain uses TRBV20-1 and TRBJ1-5; the D is unclear. With 3 bases removed from V and 0 bases from J, the gap between germline ends came to 9 bases. The CDR3 consists of 14 residues. In germline, CDR1 is DFQATT, CDR2 SNEGSKA (reference sequence). The CDR3 DNA sequence: TGCAGTGCTAGTCACGGTAATAGCAATCAGCCCCAGCATTTT. Translation gives CSASHGNSNQPQHF.

The V and J genes are TRBV7-2 and TRBJ2-7; the match to TRBD1 covers 7 bases. J gave up 3 bases and V 4 bases, and 6 bases lay outside the gene matches. The CDR3 loop spans 14 amino acids. The germline V gene has CDR1 SGHTA and CDR2 FQGNSA. The CDR3 DNA sequence: TGTGCCAGCAGCTCGATAAGGGGGCTCTACGAGCAGTACTTC. Its protein product is CASSSIRGLYEQYF.

This clone was observed a handful of times. V is TRBV7-2 and J is TRBJ2-1; perhaps TRBD1 as D (6 bases). Deletions cut 5 bases from V and 7 bases from J, with 15 bases between. From germline, CDR1 is SGHTA and CDR2 FQGNSA. The CDR3 consists of 14 residues. The DNA of the CDR3 is TGTGCCAGCAGCCCAGCCTGGACAGCTAATGAGCAGTTCTTC. This translates into CASSPAWTANEQFF.

This sequence joins TRBV2 and TRBJ2-1; TRBD2 is a possible D gene (6 bases). The CDR3 contains 14 residues. Germline CDR1 is SNHLY and CDR2 is FYNNEI. Deletions cut 1 base from V and 5 bases from J, with 9 bases between. The CDR3 DNA is TGTGCCAGCAGTGAAGGCGGGATAGACAATGAGCAGTTCTTC. Protein sequence: CASSEGGIDNEQFF.

The chain couples TRBV20-1 to TRBJ2-1, with 7 nucleotides matching TRBD1. Germline assignment: CDR1 DFQATT and CDR2 SNEGSKA (reference sequence). This CDR3 comprises 15 residues. Trimming at V came to 3 bases and at J to 6 bases, leaving 11 bases not matched to a gene. DNA of the CDR3: TGCAGTGCTAGTTCCCCGGGACAGATTCTCAATGAGCAGTTCTTC. This sequence encodes CSASSPGQILNEQFF.

The rearrangement uses TRBV5-1 and TRBJ2-7; D tentatively fits TRBD1 or TRBD2 (5 bases each). The V end was cut by 4 bases, the J end by 2 bases, with 13 bases between. The CDR3 extends over 14 amino acids. Germline V lookup: CDR1 SGHRS, CDR2 YFSETQ. CDR3 amino acids: CASSTVGATYEQYF. CDR3 bases: TGCGCCAGCAGCACAGTCGGGGCCACCTACGAGCAGTACTTC. Together with reference TRBV5-1 and TRBJ2-7, the CDR3 gives the full variable domain: KAGVTQTPRYLIKTRGQQVTLSCSPISGHRSVSWYQQTPGQGLQFLFEYFSETQRNKGNFPGRFSGRQFSNSRSEMNVSTLELGDSALYLCASSTVGATYEQYFGPGTRLTVT.

Notes on this clone: A read error may account for a junction end that differs from germline. The gene calls are TRBV6-4 and TRBJ1-3; D unresolved. CDR3 length: 16 amino acids. The germline V gene encodes CDR1 MRHNA and CDR2 SNTAGT. In DNA, the CDR3 is TGTGCCAGCAGTGAATCGAAATTAGTGACTGGTAACACCATATATTTT. It specifies CASSESKLVTGNTIYF.

V usage is TRBV9 and J usage is TRBJ1-2; D is ambiguous. V gave up 2 bases and J gave up 5 bases, with 10 bases separating them. This CDR3 comprises 13 residues. From germline, CDR1 is SGDLS and CDR2 YYNGEE. CDR3 sequence: CASSVDEFYGYTF. The CDR3 bases are TGTGCCAGCAGCGTCGACGAGTTTTATGGCTACACCTTC. Full variable domain (remainder filled in from reference TRBV9 and TRBJ1-2): DSGVTQTPKHLITATGQRVTLRCSPRSGDLSVYWYQQSLDQGLQFLIQYYNGEERAKGNILERFSAQQFPDLHSELNLSSLELGDSALYFCASSVDEFYGYTFGSGTRLTVV.

This clone was detected only once. The chain joins TRBV10-3 to TRBJ2-5, with D perhaps TRBD1 (6 bases). CDR1 is ENHRY and CDR2 is SYGVKD in the germline V gene. Trimming stripped 11 bases from V and 0 bases from J, with 10 bases between. The CDR3 contains 12 residues. This CDR3 is CASRQDQETQYF. The CDR3 DNA reads TGTGCCTCCCGACAGGACCAAGAGACCCAGTACTTC.

The chain joins TRBV5-4 to TRBJ2-2; D gene ambiguous. Germline CDR1 is SGHNT and CDR2 is YYREEE (reference sequence). V was clipped by 0 bases and J by 3 bases, with 6 bases between them. This CDR3 contains 14 residues. CDR3: CASSLGTDTGELFF. CDR3 DNA sequence: TGTGCCAGCAGCTTGGGGACGGACACCGGGGAGCTGTTTTTT.

The chain links TRBV4-3 to TRBJ2-2; 11 positions match TRBD2. CDR1 is LGHNA, CDR2 YSLEER, per germline. The CDR3 loop spans 17 amino acids. The ends lost 1 base at V and 0 bases at J; junction bases unmatched: 1. The CDR3, as DNA: TGCGCCAGCAGCCAAGGTAGCGGGAGGGCGAACACCGGGGAGCTGTTTTTT. It translates to CASSQGSGRANTGELFF.

This clone was seen just once. The chain combines TRBV7-3 with TRBJ2-5; D not resolved. The CDR3 spans 13 residues. Per germline, CDR1 SGHTA and CDR2 FQGTGA. V lost 5 bases and J 3 bases, leaving 10 bases between the germline ends. Here the CDR3 DNA reads TGTGCCAGCAGCCGTTCTATAGAAGAGACCCAGTACTTC. Protein product: CASSRSIEETQYF.

This clone has a handful of counts. The chain uses TRBV12-5 and TRBJ2-3, with a weak D call TRBD2 (6 bases). V was clipped by 8 bases and J by 2 bases, with 14 bases between them. CDR3 length equals 14 residues. Per germline, CDR1 LGHNT and CDR2 FRNRAP. Here the CDR3 reads CASRLVTPTDTQYF. For the CDR3, the DNA is TGTGCTAGTCGACTAGTAACCCCCACAGATACGCAGTATTTT.

The rearrangement joins TRBV5-4 to TRBJ1-4, with D possibly being TRBD1 (5 bases). Trimming shortened V by 2 bases and J by 5 bases, and 19 bases separated the two germline ends. The germline V gene encodes CDR1 SGHNT and CDR2 YYREEE (reference sequence). The CDR3 extends over 17 amino acids. This CDR3 reads CASSLFVGAAANEKLFF. The CDR3 coding sequence is TGTGCCAGCAGCTTATTCGTTGGGGCAGCCGCGAATGAAAAACTGTTTTTT.

The gene calls are TRBV19 and TRBJ2-4; TRBD2 is a possible D gene (5 bases). This CDR3 is 11 amino acids long. Per the germline V gene, CDR1 is LNHDA and CDR2 is SQIVND (reference sequence). V was trimmed by 4 bases and J by 13 bases, leaving 11 bases between them. The CDR3: CASSRRTEQYF. The CDR3 nucleotides read TGTGCCAGTAGTAGGAGGACGGAGCAGTACTTC.

The chain has TRBV20-1 and TRBJ2-7, with D tentatively TRBD2 (6 bases). With 3 bases removed from V and 5 bases from J, the gap between germline ends came to 14 bases. Germline loops: CDR1 DFQATT, CDR2 SNEGSKA (reference sequence). CDR3 size: 13 residues. In DNA form, the CDR3 reads TGCAGTGCTAGTCGGGGGTTAATACACGAGCAGTACTTC. Residues: CSASRGLIHEQYF.

The chain joins TRBV7-2 to TRBJ2-1; D gene ambiguous. The CDR3 contains 13 residues. Trimming cost V 5 bases and J 10 bases, with 15 bases left between them. Germline values: CDR1 SGHTA, CDR2 FQGNSA. The CDR3, as DNA: TGTGCCAGCAGCCCCCTCTTATACGGCGAGCAGTTCTTC. Protein sequence: CASSPLLYGEQFF.

This chain uses TRBV6-5 with TRBJ1-2; TRBD1 matches 11 bases. This CDR3 contains 16 residues. The trim removed 2 bases at V and 5 bases at J, leaving 7 bases unmatched. Germline V gives CDR1 MNHEY, CDR2 SVGAGI. In nucleotides, the CDR3 is TGTGCCAGCAGTTACCTTAGGACAGGGGGCAGTTATGGCTACACCTTC. Translated: CASSYLRTGGSYGYTF.

The V gene is TRBV20-1, the J gene TRBJ2-1; a weak D match, TRBD2 (5 bases). V lost 5 bases, J lost 3 bases, and 5 bases lay in between. CDR3 length: 11 amino acids. Germline assignment: CDR1 DFQATT and CDR2 SNEGSKA (reference sequence). The CDR3 DNA reads as TGCAGTGCTGGACTCTACAATGAGCAGTTCTTC. It specifies CSAGLYNEQFF.

The V and J genes are TRBV6-5 and TRBJ1-1; TRBD1 matches 7 bases. V dropped 7 bases and J dropped 2; count of bases not matched to a gene: 10. This CDR3 has 15 amino acids. Germline lookup yields CDR1 MNHEY and CDR2 SVGAGI. The chain's CDR3 is CASTRTGTANTEAFF. CDR3 DNA: TGTGCCAGCACGCGAACCGGGACAGCCAACACTGAAGCTTTCTTT.